This record looks at one T cell receptor (beta chain) sequence and its context. The antigen is unknown. Researchers ran the PCR with 60 Vbeta and 13 Jbeta primers. TCRdb's table, derived via immunoSEQ multiplex PCR, lists solely in-frame clones and lacks some. The sample has about 93,000 clones; about four fifths are singletons. The data stem from a study of cytomegalovirus exposure and HLA in healthy donors. Study-level results: High specificity and sensitivity for cytomegalovirus status were reported for the classifier. As was reported, the HLA-A and HLA-B alleles of most subjects were accurately predicted from TCR beta sequences. Clonal expansion was found to be greater in HLA-associated TCR beta chains than in equally common others in a later analysis. When analyzed later, the rates of TCR association showed variation by HLA locus, with DRB1 the most and HLA-C the fewest.

Sample: PBMCs. This TCR derives from a man in his fifties or sixties in good health and CMV-seronegative.

CDR3 loop: CASSRRLAGVNEQFF. As DNA, the CDR3 is TGTGCCAGCAGCCGAAGACTAGCGGGAGTCAATGAGCAGTTCTTC. The rearrangement links TRBV7-6 to TRBJ2-1, with 12 bases matching TRBD2. Germline V lookup: CDR1 SGHVS, CDR2 FNYEAQ. This CDR3 region has 15 residues. With V trimmed by 5 bases and J by 6 bases, 5 bases remained unmatched.